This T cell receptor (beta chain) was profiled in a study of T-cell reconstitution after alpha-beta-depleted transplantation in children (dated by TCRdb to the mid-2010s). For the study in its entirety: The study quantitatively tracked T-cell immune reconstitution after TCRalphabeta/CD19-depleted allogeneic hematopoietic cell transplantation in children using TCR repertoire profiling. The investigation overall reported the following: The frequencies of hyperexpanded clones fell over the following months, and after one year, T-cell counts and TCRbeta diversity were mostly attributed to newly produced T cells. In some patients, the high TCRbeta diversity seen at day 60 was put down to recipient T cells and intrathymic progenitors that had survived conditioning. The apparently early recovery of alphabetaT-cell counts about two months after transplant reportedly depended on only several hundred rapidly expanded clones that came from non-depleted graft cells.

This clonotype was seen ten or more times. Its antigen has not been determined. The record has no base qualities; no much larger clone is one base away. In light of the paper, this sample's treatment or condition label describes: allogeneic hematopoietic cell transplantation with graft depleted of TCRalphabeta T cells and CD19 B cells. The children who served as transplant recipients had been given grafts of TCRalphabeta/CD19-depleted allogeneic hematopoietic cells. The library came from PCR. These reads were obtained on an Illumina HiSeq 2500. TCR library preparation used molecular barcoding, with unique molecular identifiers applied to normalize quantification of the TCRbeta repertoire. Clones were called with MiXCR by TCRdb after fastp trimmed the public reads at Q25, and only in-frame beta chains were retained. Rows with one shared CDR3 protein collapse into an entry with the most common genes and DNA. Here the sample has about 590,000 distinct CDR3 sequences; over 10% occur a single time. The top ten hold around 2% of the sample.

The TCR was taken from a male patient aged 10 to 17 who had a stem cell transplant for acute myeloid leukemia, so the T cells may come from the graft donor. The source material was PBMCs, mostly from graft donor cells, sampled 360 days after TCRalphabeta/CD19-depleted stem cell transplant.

The DNA is TGCAGTGCTTTTTTAGCGGGAGGGCCCTCCAATGAGCAGTTCTTC. Its translation is CSAFLAGGPSNEQFF. Recombination connected TRBV20-1 to TRBJ2-1; 11 central nucleotides agree with TRBD2. Counted from cysteine to phenylalanine, this CDR3 has 15 amino acids. Only the CDR3 portion is preserved as DNA: 45 bases, with reading frame beginning at the first base. CDR1 DFQATT and CDR2 SNEGSKA were looked up in the germline V gene (reference sequence). The V end gives up 5 bases and the J end 6 bases, leaving 9 bases in the junction not matched to a gene.